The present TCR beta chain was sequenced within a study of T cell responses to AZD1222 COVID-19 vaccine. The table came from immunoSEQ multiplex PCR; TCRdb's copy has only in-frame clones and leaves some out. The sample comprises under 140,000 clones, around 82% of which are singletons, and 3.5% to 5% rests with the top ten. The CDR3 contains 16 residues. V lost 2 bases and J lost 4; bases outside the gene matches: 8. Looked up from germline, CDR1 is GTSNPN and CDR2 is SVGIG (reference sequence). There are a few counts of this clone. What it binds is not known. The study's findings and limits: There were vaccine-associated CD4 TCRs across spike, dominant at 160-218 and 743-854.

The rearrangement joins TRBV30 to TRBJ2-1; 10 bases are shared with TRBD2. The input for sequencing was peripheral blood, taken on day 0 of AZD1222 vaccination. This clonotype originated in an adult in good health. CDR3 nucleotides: TGTGCCTGGAGTTCCCACATAGCGGGGGGTTACAATGAGCAGTTCTTC. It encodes CAWSSHIAGGYNEQFF. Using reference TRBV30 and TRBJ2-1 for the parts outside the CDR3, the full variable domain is SQTIHQWPATLVQPVGSPLSLECTVEGTSNPNLYWYRQAAGRGLQLLFYSVGIGQISSEVPQNLSASRPQDRQFILSSKKLLLSDSGFYLCAWSSHIAGGYNEQFFGPGTRLTVL.